The T cell receptor (beta chain) under discussion was sequenced for a study of T cell changes during pregnancy in multiple sclerosis. Profiled with immunoSEQ multiplex PCR; TCRdb holds only in-frame clones, not every one. The sample carries 25,000 to 30,000 clones, about nine tenths recorded once. This CDR3 contains 14 residues. After removal of 7 bases from V and 3 bases from J, the junction contained 4 bases not matched to a gene. Germline CDR1 is MDHEN and CDR2 is SYDVKM. The source of this sequence is a female donor in good health, enrolled as a control in a pregnancy study. This chain joins TRBV28 and TRBJ2-2; 8 bases match TRBD2. Sequencing used CD4+ T cells from peripheral blood mononuclear cells, obtained in the first trimester of pregnancy. Here the CDR3 DNA reads TGTGCCAGCATCACCGGGAGGGACACCGGGGAGCTGTTTTTT. This sequence encodes CASITGRDTGELFF.